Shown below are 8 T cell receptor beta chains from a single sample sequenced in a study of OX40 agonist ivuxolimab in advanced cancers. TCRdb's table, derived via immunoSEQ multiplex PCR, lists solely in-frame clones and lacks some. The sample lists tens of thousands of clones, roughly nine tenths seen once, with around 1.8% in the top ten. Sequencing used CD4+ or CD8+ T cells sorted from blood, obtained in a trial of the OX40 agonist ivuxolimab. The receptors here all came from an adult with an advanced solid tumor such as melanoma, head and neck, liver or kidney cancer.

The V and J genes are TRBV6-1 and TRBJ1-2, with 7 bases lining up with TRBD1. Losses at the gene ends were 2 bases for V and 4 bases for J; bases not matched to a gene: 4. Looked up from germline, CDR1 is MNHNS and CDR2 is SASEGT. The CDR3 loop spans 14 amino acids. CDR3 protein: CASSELTGTYGYTF. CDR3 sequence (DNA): TGTGCCAGCAGTGAACTGACAGGGACCTATGGCTACACCTTC.

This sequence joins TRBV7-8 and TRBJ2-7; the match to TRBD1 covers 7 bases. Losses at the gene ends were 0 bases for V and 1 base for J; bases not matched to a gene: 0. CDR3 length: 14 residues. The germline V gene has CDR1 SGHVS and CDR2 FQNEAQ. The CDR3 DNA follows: TGTGCCAGCAGCTTAGCGGGACAGTCCTACGAGCAGTACTTC. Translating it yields CASSLAGQSYEQYF.

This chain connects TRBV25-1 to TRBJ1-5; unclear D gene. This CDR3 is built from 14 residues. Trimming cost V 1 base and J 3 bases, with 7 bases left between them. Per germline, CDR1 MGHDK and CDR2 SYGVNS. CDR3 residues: CASSESGDNQPQHF. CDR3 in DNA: TGTGCCAGCAGTGAATCCGGGGACAATCAGCCCCAGCATTTT.

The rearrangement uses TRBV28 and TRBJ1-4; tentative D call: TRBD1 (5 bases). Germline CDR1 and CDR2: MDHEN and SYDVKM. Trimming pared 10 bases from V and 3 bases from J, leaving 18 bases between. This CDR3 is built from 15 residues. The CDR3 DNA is TGTGCCACCCAGGCAGGGCATAGGGCTAATGAAAAACTGTTTTTT. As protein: CATQAGHRANEKLFF.

CDR3 protein: CASSWTSGRGDEQFF. The CDR3 nucleotides read TGTGCCAGCAGCTGGACTAGCGGGAGAGGCGATGAGCAGTTCTTC. This rearrangement joins TRBV5-6 to TRBJ2-1, with 13 bases lining up with TRBD2. The germline V gene has CDR1 SGHDT and CDR2 YYEEEE. V was pared by 3 bases and J by 8 bases, with 5 bases of the junction left unmatched. This CDR3 has 15 amino acids.

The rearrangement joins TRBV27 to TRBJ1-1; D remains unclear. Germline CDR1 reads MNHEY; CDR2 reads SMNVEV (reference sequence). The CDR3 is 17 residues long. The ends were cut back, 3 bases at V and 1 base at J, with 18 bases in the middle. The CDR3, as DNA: TGTGCCAGCAGTTTGTCGGGATTTACCAGCGCGAACACTGAAGCTTTCTTT. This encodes CASSLSGFTSANTEAFF.

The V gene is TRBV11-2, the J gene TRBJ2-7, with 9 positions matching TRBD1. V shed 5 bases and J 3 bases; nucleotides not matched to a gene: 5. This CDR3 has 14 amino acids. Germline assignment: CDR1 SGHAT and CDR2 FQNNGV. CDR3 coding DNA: TGTGCCAGCAGCCAGACAGGGGGGAGCTACGAGCAGTACTTC. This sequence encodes CASSQTGGSYEQYF.

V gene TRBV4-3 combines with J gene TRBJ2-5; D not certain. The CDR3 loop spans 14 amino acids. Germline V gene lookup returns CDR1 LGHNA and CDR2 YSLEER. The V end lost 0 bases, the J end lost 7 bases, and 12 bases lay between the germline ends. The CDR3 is CASSQDLIFGTQYF. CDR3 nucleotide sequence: TGCGCCAGCAGCCAAGATCTCATTTTCGGGACCCAGTACTTC.